This T cell receptor beta chain was documented in a study of blood T cell repertoires in COVID-19. Study summary: Researchers got acute and convalescent COVID-19 samples from the United States, Italy and Spain. The cDNA or gDNA used as material had been derived from T cells, B-cell-depleted T cells, or PBMCs.

Sequenced by immunoSEQ multiplex PCR; TCRdb stores in-frame clones only, minus some. The sample comprises over 250,000 clones, approximately 83% of which are singletons, and about 10% rests with the top ten. Germline trimming cut 6 bases from V and 3 bases from J; bases unmatched to any gene: 2. Germline CDR1 MGHDK, CDR2 SYGVNS. The CDR3 is 13 amino acids. The clonotype originates from a woman aged 70 to 79 with acute or convalescent COVID-19. Sequencing was performed on peripheral blood. The V call is TRBV25-1, the J call TRBJ1-2, with 9 bases aligning to TRBD1. In nucleotides, the CDR3 is TGTGCCAGCAGCCGGGACAGGGACTATGGCTACACCTTC. Translated, it gives CASSRDRDYGYTF.